The entry below describes one T cell receptor (beta chain). Other DNA sequences from this sample encode an identical CDR3 as well. The sample comes from a study of shared clonotypes between healthy human individuals. V dropped 3 bases and J dropped 7; count of bases not matched to a gene: 2. This CDR3 spans 14 amino acids. The V gene's germline CDR1 is LNHDA and CDR2 SQIVND (reference sequence). TCRdb's table, derived via immunoSEQ multiplex PCR, lists solely in-frame clones and lacks some. Counted here are about 2.1 million clones, roughly 91% occurring once; the ten biggest clones make up around 1.7%. CD45RO-negative cells were positively selected for CCR7, leaving out terminally differentiated effector memory CD45RA+ cells.

The clonotype comes from a man aged 18 to 29 in good health. Some clones in this sample may be carry-over from other donors' samples. This rearrangement joins TRBV19 to TRBJ1-4; 10 bases agree with TRBD1. The sample was naive CD8+ T cells from PBMCs. The CDR3, as DNA: TGTGCCAGTAGTATTCGGGACAGGGGTGAAAAACTGTTTTTT. Amino acids: CASSIRDRGEKLFF.